This TCR beta chain originates from a study of cytomegalovirus exposure and HLA in healthy donors. Measured with immunoSEQ multiplex PCR; TCRdb has only the in-frame clones, and not every one. The sample lists over 150,000 clones, about 86% occurring once. In its sample, this clone was seen once. The antigen is unknown. The ends lost 5 bases at V and 4 bases at J; junction bases unmatched: 3. Germline values: CDR1 LNHDA, CDR2 SQIVND (reference sequence). This CDR3 comprises 13 residues. General study results and limits: The classifier reportedly diagnosed cytomegalovirus status with high sensitivity and specificity. The study recorded more than 150 TCR beta chains that were cytomegalovirus-associated. The finding came from a later analysis; first-cohort TCR clusters tended to co-occur in the 95 to 150 validation repertoires. Across donors, most TCRs were seen rarely, yet some public ones were widespread.

V usage is TRBV19 and J usage is TRBJ1-2; 8 bases are a match to TRBD1. Sequenced material: PBMCs. The TCR was taken from a woman aged 18-30 years in good health and CMV-seronegative. DNA for the CDR3: TGTGCCAGTAGTTGGGACAGGTCCTATGGCTACACCTTC. This translates into CASSWDRSYGYTF.